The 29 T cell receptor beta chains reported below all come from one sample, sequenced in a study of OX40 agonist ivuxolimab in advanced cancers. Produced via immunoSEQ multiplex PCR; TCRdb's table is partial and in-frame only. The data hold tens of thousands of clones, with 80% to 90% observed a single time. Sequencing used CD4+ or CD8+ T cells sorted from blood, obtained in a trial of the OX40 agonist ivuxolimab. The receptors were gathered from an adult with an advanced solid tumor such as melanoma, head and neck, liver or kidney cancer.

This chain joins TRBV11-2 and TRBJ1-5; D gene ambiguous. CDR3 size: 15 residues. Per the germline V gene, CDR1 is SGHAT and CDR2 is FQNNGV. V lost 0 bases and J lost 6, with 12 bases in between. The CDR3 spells CASSLDNRLSQPQHF. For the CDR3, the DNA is TGTGCCAGCAGCTTAGATAACCGCCTCAGTCAGCCCCAGCATTTT.

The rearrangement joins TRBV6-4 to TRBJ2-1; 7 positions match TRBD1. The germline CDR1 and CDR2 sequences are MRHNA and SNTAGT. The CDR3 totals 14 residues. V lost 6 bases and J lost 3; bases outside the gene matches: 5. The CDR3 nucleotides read TGTGCCAGCAGCCCGACAGGGTTCTACAATGAGCAGTTCTTC. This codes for CASSPTGFYNEQFF.

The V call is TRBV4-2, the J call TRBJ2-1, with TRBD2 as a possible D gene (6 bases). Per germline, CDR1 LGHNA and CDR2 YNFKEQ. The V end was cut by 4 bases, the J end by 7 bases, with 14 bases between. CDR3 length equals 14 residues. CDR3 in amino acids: CASSLIGAGNEQFF. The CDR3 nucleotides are TGTGCCAGCAGCCTTATTGGGGCGGGGAATGAGCAGTTCTTC.

CDR3 in amino acids: CASSTGLAGQFF. The CDR3 nucleotides read TGTGCCAGTAGTACGGGACTAGCGGGGCAGTTCTTC. The rearrangement uses TRBV19 and TRBJ2-1; TRBD2 agrees at 12 bases. The CDR3 has 12 residues. Germline V CDR1 and CDR2: LNHDA, SQIVND (reference sequence). V lost 4 bases, J lost 12 bases, and 1 base stayed unmatched.

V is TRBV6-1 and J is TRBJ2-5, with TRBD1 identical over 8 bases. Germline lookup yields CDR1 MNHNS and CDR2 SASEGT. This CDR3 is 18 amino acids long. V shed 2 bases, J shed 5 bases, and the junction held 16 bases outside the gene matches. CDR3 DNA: TGTGCCAGCAGTGAACCAACAACGACCAGGGGGCGCGAGGAGACCCAGTACTTC. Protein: CASSEPTTTRGREETQYF.

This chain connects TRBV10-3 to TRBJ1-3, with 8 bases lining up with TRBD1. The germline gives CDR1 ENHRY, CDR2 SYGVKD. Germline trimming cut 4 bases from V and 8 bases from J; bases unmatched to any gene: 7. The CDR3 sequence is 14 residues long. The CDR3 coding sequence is TGTGCCATCAGTGTCGCAGGGGGCGCGGACACCATATATTTT. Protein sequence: CAISVAGGADTIYF.

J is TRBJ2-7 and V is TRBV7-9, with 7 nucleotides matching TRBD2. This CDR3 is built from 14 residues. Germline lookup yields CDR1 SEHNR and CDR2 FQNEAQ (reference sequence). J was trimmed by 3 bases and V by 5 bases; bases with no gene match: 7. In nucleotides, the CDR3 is TGTGCCAGCAGCCTGCGGGAGAACGTCTACGAGCAGTACTTC. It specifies CASSLRENVYEQYF. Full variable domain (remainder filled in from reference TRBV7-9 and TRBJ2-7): DTGVSQNPRHKITKRGQNVTFRCDPISEHNRLYWYRQTLGQGPEFLTYFQNEAQLEKSRLLSDRFSAERPKGSFSTLEIQRTEQGDSAMYLCASSLRENVYEQYFGPGTRLTVT.

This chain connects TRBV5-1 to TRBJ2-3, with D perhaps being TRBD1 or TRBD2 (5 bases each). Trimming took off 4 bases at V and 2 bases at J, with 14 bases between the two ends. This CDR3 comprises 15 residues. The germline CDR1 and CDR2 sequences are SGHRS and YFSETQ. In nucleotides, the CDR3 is TGCGCCAGCAGCCCCGGGACGTCAATCACAGATACGCAGTATTTT. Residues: CASSPGTSITDTQYF.

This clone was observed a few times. CDR3 sequence: CSVELAGGGDEQFF. In DNA, the CDR3 is TGCAGCGTTGAATTAGCGGGAGGCGGGGATGAGCAGTTCTTC. The chain uses TRBV29-1 and TRBJ2-1; 10 bases are a match to TRBD2. The V gene end was trimmed by 2 bases and the J gene end by 8 bases; junction bases not matched to a gene: 6. Germline assignment: CDR1 SQVTM and CDR2 ANQGSEA. This CDR3 is built from 14 residues.

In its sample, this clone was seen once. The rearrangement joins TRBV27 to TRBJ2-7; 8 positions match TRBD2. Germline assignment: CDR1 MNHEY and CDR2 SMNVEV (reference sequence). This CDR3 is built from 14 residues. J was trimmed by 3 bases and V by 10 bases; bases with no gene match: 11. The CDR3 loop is CATSGGPGFYEQYF. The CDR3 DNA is TGTGCCACCTCGGGGGGGCCAGGATTCTACGAGCAGTACTTC.

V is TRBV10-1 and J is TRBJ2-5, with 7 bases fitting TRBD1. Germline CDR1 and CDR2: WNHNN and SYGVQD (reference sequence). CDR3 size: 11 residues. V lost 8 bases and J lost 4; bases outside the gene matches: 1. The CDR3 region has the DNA TGCGCCAGCGACAGGGTAGAGACCCAGTACTTC. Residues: CASDRVETQYF.

The CDR3 region is CASSLAANTEAFF. As DNA, the CDR3 is TGTGCCAGCAGCTTAGCAGCGAACACTGAAGCTTTCTTT. The chain carries TRBV11-1 and TRBJ1-1; D not certain. The V gene lost 0 bases and the J gene lost 1 base, with 3 bases spanning the gap. Germline assignment: CDR1 SGHAT and CDR2 FQDESV (reference sequence). The CDR3 is 13 amino acids.

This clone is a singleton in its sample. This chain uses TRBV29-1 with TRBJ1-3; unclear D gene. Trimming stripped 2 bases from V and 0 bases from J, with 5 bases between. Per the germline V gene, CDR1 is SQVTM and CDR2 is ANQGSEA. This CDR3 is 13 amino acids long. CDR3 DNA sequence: TGCAGCGTTGAACCGGTCTCTGGAAACACCATATATTTT. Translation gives CSVEPVSGNTIYF.

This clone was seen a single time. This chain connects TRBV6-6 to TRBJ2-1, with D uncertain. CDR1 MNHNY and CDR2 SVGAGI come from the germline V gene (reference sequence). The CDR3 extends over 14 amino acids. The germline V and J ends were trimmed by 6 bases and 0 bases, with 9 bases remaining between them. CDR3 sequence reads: CASSLGLSYNEQFF. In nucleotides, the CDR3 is TGTGCCAGCAGCCTCGGCCTCTCCTACAATGAGCAGTTCTTC.

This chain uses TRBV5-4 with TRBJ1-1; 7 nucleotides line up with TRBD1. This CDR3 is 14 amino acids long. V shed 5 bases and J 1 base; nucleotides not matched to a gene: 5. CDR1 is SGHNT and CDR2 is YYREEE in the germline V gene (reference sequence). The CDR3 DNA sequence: TGTGCCAGCAGAGGGGGCCCAGGGAACACTGAAGCTTTCTTT. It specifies CASRGGPGNTEAFF.

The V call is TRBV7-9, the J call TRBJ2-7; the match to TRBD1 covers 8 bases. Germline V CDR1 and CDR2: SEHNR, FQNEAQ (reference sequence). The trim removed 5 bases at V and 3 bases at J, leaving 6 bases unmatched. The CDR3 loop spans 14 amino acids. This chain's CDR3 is CASSPWDRFYEQYF. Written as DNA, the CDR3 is TGTGCCAGCAGCCCGTGGGACAGGTTCTACGAGCAGTACTTC.

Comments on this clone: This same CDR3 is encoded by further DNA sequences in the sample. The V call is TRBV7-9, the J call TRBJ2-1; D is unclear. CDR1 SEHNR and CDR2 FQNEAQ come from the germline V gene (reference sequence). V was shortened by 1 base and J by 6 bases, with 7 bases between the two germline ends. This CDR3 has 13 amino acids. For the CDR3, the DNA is TGTGCCAGCAGCTTAGTAGTTATCAATGAGCAGTTCTTC. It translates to CASSLVVINEQFF.

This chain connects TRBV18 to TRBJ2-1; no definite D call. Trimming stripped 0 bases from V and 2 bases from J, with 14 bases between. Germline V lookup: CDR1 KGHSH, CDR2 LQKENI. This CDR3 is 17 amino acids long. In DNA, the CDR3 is TGTGCCAGCTCACCACCGTTTCCGGAATCACCCTACAATGAGCAGTTCTTC. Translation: CASSPPFPESPYNEQFF.

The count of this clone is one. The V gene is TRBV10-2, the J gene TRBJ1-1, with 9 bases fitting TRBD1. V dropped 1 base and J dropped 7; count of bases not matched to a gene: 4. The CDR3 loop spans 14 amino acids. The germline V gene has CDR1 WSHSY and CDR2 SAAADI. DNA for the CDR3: TGCGCCAGCAGTGAGTATACAGGGGGCCTTGAAGCTTTCTTT. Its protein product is CASSEYTGGLEAFF.

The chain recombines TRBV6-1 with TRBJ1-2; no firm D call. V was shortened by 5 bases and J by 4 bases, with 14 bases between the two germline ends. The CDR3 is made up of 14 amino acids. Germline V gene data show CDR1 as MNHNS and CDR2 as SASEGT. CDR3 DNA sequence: TGTGCCAGCAGTACTATTGTCGCGATCTATGGCTACACCTTC. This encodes CASSTIVAIYGYTF.

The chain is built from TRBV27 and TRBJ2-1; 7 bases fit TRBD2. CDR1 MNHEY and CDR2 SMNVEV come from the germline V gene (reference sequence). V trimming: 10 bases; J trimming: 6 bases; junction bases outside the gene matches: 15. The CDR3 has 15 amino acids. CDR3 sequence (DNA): TGTGCCAACACCCTGGGAGGGGTTACTGTCAATGAGCAGTTCTTC. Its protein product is CANTLGGVTVNEQFF.

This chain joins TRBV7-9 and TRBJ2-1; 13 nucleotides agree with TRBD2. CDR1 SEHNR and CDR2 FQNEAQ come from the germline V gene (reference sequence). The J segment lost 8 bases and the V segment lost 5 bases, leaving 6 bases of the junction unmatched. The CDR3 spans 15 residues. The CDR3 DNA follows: TGTGCCAGCAGCCCGACCGGACTAGCGGGAGATGAGCAGTTCTTC. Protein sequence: CASSPTGLAGDEQFF.

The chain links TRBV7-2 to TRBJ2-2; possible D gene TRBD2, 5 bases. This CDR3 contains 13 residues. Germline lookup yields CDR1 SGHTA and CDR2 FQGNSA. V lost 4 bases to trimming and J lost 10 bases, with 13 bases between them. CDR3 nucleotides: TGTGCCAGCAGCTCGCGACCGACTATGGAGCTGTTTTTT. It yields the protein CASSSRPTMELFF.

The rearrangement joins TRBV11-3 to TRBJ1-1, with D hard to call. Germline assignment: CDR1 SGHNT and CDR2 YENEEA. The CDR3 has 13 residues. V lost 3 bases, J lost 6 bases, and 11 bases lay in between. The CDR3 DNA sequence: TGTGCCAGCAGCTTTTCTAAAGTCGCTGAAGCTTTCTTT. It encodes CASSFSKVAEAFF. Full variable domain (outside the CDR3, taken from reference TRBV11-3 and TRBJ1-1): EAGVVQSPRYKIIEKKQPVAFWCNPISGHNTLYWYLQNLGQGPELLIRYENEEAVDDSQLPKDRFSAERLKGVDSTLKIQPAELGDSAVYLCASSFSKVAEAFFGQGTRLTVV.

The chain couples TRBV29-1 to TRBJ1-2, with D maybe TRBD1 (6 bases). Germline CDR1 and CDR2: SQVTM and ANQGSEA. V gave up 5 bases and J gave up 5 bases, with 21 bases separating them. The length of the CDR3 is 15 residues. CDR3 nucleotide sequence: TGCAGCGTTTGGCAGGGGAACGTGGGAGTTTATGGCTACACCTTC. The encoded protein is CSVWQGNVGVYGYTF.

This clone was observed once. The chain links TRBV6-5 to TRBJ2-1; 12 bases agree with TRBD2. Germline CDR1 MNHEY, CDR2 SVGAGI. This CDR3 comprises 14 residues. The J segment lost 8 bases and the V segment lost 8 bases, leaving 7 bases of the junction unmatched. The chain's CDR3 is CASGRLAGDDEQFF. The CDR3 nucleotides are TGTGCCAGCGGGAGACTAGCGGGAGACGATGAGCAGTTCTTC.

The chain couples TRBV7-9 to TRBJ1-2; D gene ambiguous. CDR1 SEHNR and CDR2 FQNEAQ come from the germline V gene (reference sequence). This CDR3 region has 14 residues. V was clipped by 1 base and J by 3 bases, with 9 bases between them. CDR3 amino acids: CASSLGDSYYGYTF. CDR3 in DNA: TGTGCCAGCAGCTTAGGCGACTCTTACTATGGCTACACCTTC.

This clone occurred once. CDR3 DNA sequence: TGTGCCAGCAGCCAAGTCGCGGGACTAGCCTACAATGAGCAGTTCTTC. This sequence encodes CASSQVAGLAYNEQFF. This chain connects TRBV4-2 to TRBJ2-1, with 8 bases matching TRBD2. With V trimmed by 1 base and J by 2 bases, 4 bases remained unmatched. The V gene's germline CDR1 is LGHNA and CDR2 YNFKEQ. CDR3 length: 16 residues.

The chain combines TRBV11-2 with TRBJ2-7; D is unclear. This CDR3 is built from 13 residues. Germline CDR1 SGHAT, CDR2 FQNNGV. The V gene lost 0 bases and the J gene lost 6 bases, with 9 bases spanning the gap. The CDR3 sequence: CASSLELFFEQYF. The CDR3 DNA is TGTGCCAGCAGCTTAGAACTGTTCTTCGAGCAGTACTTC.